The 8 T cell receptor beta chains given below trace back to one sample, sequenced in a study of shared clonotypes between healthy human individuals. The assay was immunoSEQ multiplex PCR, and TCRdb's table has in-frame clones only and misses some. This table holds some 1.5 million clones, around 98% found once. The material sequenced was naive CD4+ T cells sorted from blood. As to subset: CD45RA+ positively selected. Every receptor here comes from a man in his thirties or forties in good health.

V is TRBV7-6 and J is TRBJ2-7, with TRBD2 as a possible D gene (5 bases). From germline, CDR1 is SGHVS and CDR2 FNYEAQ. Deletions cut 5 bases from V and 4 bases from J, with 33 bases between. The CDR3 consists of 20 residues. The CDR3 DNA reads TGTGCCAGCAGCCCCCTGTTGGGATCGGCTCAGAGGGCGCCTGGGTACGAGCAGTACTTC. This codes for CASSPLLGSAQRAPGYEQYF.

The chain couples TRBV14 to TRBJ2-1; 8 bases are shared with TRBD2. V lost 3 bases, J lost 0 bases, and 7 bases stayed unmatched. The germline V gene encodes CDR1 SGHDN and CDR2 FVKESK. There are 17 residues in the CDR3. The CDR3 protein is CASSQTSEWSSYNEQFF. The CDR3 coding sequence is TGTGCCAGCAGCCAGACTAGCGAGTGGAGCTCCTACAATGAGCAGTTCTTC.

This clone was counted a single time. The gene calls are TRBV6-6 and TRBJ2-2; 10 bases are a match to TRBD2. The V segment lost 8 bases and the J segment 5 bases; nucleotides outside the gene matches: 8. The CDR3 loop spans 15 amino acids. Germline values: CDR1 MNHNY, CDR2 SVGAGI (reference sequence). CDR3: CASERASGRTGELFF. In nucleotides, the CDR3 is TGTGCCAGCGAAAGAGCTAGCGGGAGAACCGGGGAGCTGTTTTTT.

The J gene is TRBJ2-4, the V gene TRBV6-4; tentatively, D is TRBD2 (5 bases). The CDR3 length is 15 residues. Germline V gives CDR1 MRHNA, CDR2 SNTAGT. V lost 9 bases and J lost 0, with 15 bases in between. CDR3 DNA sequence: TGTGCCAGTCGGCGGGTTACCCAAGCCAAAAACATTCAGTACTTC. This codes for CASRRVTQAKNIQYF.

The J gene is TRBJ1-5, the V gene TRBV6-1; D call uncertain. Trimming left V 1 base short and J 6 bases short, with 10 bases between. This CDR3 contains 14 residues. The germline CDR1 and CDR2 sequences are MNHNS and SASEGT. The CDR3 coding sequence is TGTGCCAGCAGTGAAGGCTGGTGGGGTCAGCCCCAGCATTTT. It translates to CASSEGWWGQPQHF.

This clone showed up just once. Other DNA variants within this sample encode the same CDR3. The chain joins TRBV2 to TRBJ1-1; D is ambiguous. The V gene lost 0 bases and the J gene lost 4 bases, with 6 bases spanning the gap. Germline V gene data show CDR1 as SNHLY and CDR2 as FYNNEI. The CDR3 consists of 13 residues. The CDR3, as DNA: TGTGCCAGCAGTGAAGCTAGGGCCACTGAAGCTTTCTTT. Translated: CASSEARATEAFF.

The chain combines TRBV28 with TRBJ2-1; 11 bases fit TRBD2. Trimming cost V 5 bases and J 0 bases; bases outside gene matches: 6. The CDR3 is made up of 17 amino acids. Germline lookup yields CDR1 MDHEN and CDR2 SYDVKM. CDR3 coding DNA: TGTGCCAGCAGTCCTCGACTAGCGGGACCCTCCTACAATGAGCAGTTCTTC. It translates to CASSPRLAGPSYNEQFF.

The V call is TRBV5-8, the J call TRBJ2-1, with TRBD2 as a possible D gene (6 bases). Trimming shortened V by 5 bases and J by 4 bases, and 16 bases separated the two germline ends. Germline-derived CDR1 and CDR2 are SGHTS and YDEGEE. CDR3 length: 15 amino acids. CDR3 DNA: TGTGCCAGCAGGCAGGGCGCACTAGCATACAATGAGCAGTTCTTC. It translates to CASRQGALAYNEQFF.